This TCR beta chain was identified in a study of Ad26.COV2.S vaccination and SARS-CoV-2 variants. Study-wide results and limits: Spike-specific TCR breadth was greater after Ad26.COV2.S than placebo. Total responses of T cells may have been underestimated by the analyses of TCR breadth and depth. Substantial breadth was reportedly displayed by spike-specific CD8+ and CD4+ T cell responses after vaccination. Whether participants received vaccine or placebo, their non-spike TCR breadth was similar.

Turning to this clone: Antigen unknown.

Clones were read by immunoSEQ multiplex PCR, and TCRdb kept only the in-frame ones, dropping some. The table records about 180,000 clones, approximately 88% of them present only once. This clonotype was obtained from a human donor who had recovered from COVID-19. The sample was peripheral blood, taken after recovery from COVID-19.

DNA of the CDR3: TGTGCCAGCAGTGTCAACCGGGAGAGCTCCTACGAGCAGTACTTC. It yields the protein CASSVNRESSYEQYF. The genes are TRBV27 and TRBJ2-7; tentatively, D is TRBD2 (6 bases). Germline assignment: CDR1 MNHEY and CDR2 SMNVEV (reference sequence). The CDR3 sequence is 15 residues long. Trimming took off 5 bases at V and 0 bases at J, with 14 bases between the two ends.